The 4 T cell receptor beta chains below come from one sample, sequenced in a study of siplizumab effects on memory and regulatory T cells (dated by TCRdb to the late 2010s). Library creation used the immunoSEQ multiplex PCR assay. The table was pulled from immuneACCESS by TCRdb, which kept in-frame rearrangements only. Such tables lose some clones; where checked, under half of the loss comes from unresolved V genes, and the rest has no known cause. Recorded for this sample are approximately 92,000 clones; roughly 94% of them occurred a single time. Together, the top ten hold about 1.5% of the sample. The sample was non-Treg CD4+ T cells sorted from blood. Interpreted using the paper, the cell subset or site label stands for: FACS-sorted unstimulated CD4+ non-regulatory T cells. These receptors originate from a human donor in good health.

Here the CDR3 DNA reads TGTGCCTGGAGTGTGGGGGGGAATAGCAATCAGCCCCAGCATTTT. This gives the protein CAWSVGGNSNQPQHF. The chain couples TRBV30 to TRBJ1-5; tentatively, D is TRBD1 (5 bases). Germline V CDR1 and CDR2: GTSNPN, SVGIG (reference sequence). With 0 bases removed from V and 0 bases from J, the gap between germline ends came to 9 bases. The CDR3 sequence is 15 residues long.

This chain joins TRBV4-2 and TRBJ2-3, with TRBD2 identical over 10 bases. In germline, CDR1 is LGHNA, CDR2 YNFKEQ. Trimming cost V 3 bases and J 4 bases; bases outside gene matches: 1. The CDR3 loop spans 14 amino acids. The CDR3 sequence is CASSQGTSADTQYF. CDR3 DNA: TGTGCCAGCAGCCAGGGGACTAGCGCAGATACGCAGTATTTT.

The chain is built from TRBV25-1 and TRBJ2-3, with 7 bases fitting TRBD1. Germline CDR1 MGHDK, CDR2 SYGVNS. The CDR3 consists of 14 residues. Losses at the gene ends were 10 bases for V and 1 base for J; bases not matched to a gene: 8. The chain's CDR3 is CATGGQGGTDTQYF. The CDR3 nucleotides are TGTGCCACCGGAGGCCAGGGGGGCACAGATACGCAGTATTTT.

V is TRBV5-8 and J is TRBJ2-3, with unresolved D. Trimming shortened V by 2 bases and J by 1 base, and 8 bases separated the two germline ends. Germline V gives CDR1 SGHTS, CDR2 YDEGEE. The CDR3 covers 14 residues. The CDR3 DNA follows: TGTGCCAGCAGCTTCGGCTTGGGCACAGATACGCAGTATTTT. Protein sequence: CASSFGLGTDTQYF.